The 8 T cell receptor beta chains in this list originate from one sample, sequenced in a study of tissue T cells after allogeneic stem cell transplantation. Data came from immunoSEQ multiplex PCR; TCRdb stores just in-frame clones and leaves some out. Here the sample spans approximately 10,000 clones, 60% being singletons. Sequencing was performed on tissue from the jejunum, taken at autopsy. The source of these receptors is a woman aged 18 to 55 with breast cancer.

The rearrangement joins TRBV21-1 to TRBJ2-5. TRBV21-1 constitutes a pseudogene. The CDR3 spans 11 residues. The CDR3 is CASINGETQYF. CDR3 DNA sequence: TGTGCCAGCATAAATGGAGAGACCCAGTACTTC.

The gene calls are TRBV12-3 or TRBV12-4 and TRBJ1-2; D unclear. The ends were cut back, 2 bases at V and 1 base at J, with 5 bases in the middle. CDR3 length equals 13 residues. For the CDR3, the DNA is TGTGCCAGCAGTTTACGGGGTAACTATGGCTACACCTTC. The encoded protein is CASSLRGNYGYTF.

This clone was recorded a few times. CDR3 sequence: CASSVGGTNEQFF. The CDR3 DNA follows: TGTGCCAGCAGCGTTGGGGGGACCAATGAGCAGTTCTTC. The chain has TRBV7-9 and TRBJ2-1; TRBD2 might be the D (6 bases). The V end lost 5 bases, the J end lost 6 bases, and 11 bases lay between the germline ends. CDR3 length: 13 amino acids. Germline V CDR1 and CDR2: SEHNR, FQNEAQ (reference sequence).

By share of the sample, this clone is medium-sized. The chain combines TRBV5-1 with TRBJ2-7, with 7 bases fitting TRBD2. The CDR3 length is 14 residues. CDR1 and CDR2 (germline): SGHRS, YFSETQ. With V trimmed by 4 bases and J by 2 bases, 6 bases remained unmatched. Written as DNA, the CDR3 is TGCGCCAGCAGCGCCGGGACTACTACCTACGAGCAGTACTTC. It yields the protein CASSAGTTTYEQYF.

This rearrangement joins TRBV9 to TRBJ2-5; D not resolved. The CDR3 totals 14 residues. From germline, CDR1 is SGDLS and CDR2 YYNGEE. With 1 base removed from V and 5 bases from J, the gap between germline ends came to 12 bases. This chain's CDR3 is CASSVHGDGETQYF. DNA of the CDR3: TGTGCCAGCAGCGTACACGGCGACGGGGAGACCCAGTACTTC.

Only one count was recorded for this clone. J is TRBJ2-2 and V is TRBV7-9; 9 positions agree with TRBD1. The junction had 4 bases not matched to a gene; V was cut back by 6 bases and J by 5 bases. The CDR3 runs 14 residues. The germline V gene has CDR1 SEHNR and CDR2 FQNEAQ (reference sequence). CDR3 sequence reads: CASRETGGTGELFF. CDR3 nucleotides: TGTGCCAGCAGGGAGACAGGGGGGACCGGGGAGCTGTTTTTT. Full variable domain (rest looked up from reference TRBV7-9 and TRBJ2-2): DTGVSQNPRHKITKRGQNVTFRCDPISEHNRLYWYRQTLGQGPEFLTYFQNEAQLEKSRLLSDRFSAERPKGSFSTLEIQRTEQGDSAMYLCASRETGGTGELFFGEGSRLTVL.

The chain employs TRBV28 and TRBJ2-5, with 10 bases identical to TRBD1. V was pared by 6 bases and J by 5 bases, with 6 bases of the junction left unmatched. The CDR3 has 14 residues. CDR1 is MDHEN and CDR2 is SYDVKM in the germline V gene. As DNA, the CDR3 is TGTGCCAGCAGGGGACAGGGGAGAGGGGAGACCCAGTACTTC. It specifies CASRGQGRGETQYF.

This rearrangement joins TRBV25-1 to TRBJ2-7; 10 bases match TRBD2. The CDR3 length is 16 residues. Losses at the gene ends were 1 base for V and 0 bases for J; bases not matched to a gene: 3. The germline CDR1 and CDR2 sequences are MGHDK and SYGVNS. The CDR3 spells CASSELGTSVSYEQYF. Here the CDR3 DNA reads TGTGCCAGCAGTGAATTAGGGACTAGCGTCTCCTACGAGCAGTACTTC.